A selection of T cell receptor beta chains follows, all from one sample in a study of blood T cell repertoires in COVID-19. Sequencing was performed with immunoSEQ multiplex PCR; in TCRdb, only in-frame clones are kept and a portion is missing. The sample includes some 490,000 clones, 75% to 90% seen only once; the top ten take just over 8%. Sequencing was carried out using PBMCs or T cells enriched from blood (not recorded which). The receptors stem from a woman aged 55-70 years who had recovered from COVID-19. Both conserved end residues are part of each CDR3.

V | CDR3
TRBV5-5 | CASSLTGGFYEQYF
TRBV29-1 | CSVRTTVWLNTEAFF
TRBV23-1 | CASSPSDRLTYQPQHF
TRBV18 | CASSRGTGGDQPQHF
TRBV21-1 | CASSNARGSPTSEDGDTQYF
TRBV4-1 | CASSQVASVDTQYF
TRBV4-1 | CASSHRGRDRVFVSTGNEQFF
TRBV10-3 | CAISETTGAGELFF
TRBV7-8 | CASSLGRQALQPQHF
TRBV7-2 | CASSLGQGANYGYTF
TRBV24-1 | CATRRGSGGELFF
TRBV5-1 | CASSHGRDIAYNEQFF